This T cell receptor beta chain was sequenced during a study of T cell responses to AZD1222 COVID-19 vaccine. Trimming left V 4 bases short and J 1 base short, with 5 bases between. Per the germline V gene, CDR1 is SGHTA and CDR2 is FQGNSA. The CDR3 has 13 amino acids. Clones were sequenced by immunoSEQ multiplex PCR, and TCRdb holds only the in-frame ones, with some missing. The sample holds about 150,000 clones, 90% seen once. The chain uses TRBV7-2 and TRBJ2-1; no definite D call. Here the sequenced sample was peripheral blood, taken on day 0 of AZD1222 vaccination. This sequence was found in an adult in good health. The CDR3 sequence is CASSSRSYNEQFF. The CDR3 DNA follows: TGTGCCAGCAGCTCGCGGTCCTACAATGAGCAGTTCTTC.